Listed here are 10 T cell receptor beta chains from one sample, sequenced in a study of T cell responses to AZD1222 COVID-19 vaccine (dated by TCRdb to about 2021). To prepare the library, the immunoSEQ multiplex PCR assay was applied. Sourced from immuneACCESS, this table was stored by TCRdb with only in-frame sequences that have V and J called. A share of the clones is absent; for the studies checked, an unresolved V gene accounts for under half, and the remainder has no known explanation. Counted in this sample were about 83,000 clones; less than 95% of them appeared once. The ten largest clones represent around 30% of the sample. In light of the paper, this sample's time point label describes: about 28 days (+/-7) after the second vaccine dose. The sample here was peripheral blood, taken 28 days after the second AZD1222 dose. All receptors derive from an adult who received the AZD1222 COVID-19 vaccine.

V gene TRBV15 combines with J gene TRBJ2-1; TRBD2 matches 8 bases. V was clipped by 0 bases and J by 4 bases; unmatched bases: 8. The CDR3 covers 17 residues. The V gene's germline CDR1 is LNHNV and CDR2 YYDKDF (reference sequence). This CDR3 is CATSRDQASGLYNEQFF. In DNA, the CDR3 is TGTGCCACCAGCAGAGATCAGGCTAGCGGGCTATACAATGAGCAGTTCTTC. The variable domain in full, completed from reference TRBV15 and TRBJ2-1, reads DAMVIQNPRYQVTQFGKPVTLSCSQTLNHNVMYWYQQKSSQAPKLLFHYYDKDFNNEADTPDNFQSRRPNTSFCFLDIRSPGLGDTAMYLCATSRDQASGLYNEQFFGPGTRLTVL.

V is TRBV4-2 and J is TRBJ1-1; 7 bases are shared with TRBD1. The CDR3 runs to 15 residues. J was trimmed by 4 bases and V by 1 base; bases with no gene match: 6. Germline lookup yields CDR1 LGHNA and CDR2 YNFKEQ. The CDR3 DNA reads as TGTGCCAGCAGCCAAGGGGACAGTCGGCGCACTGAAGCTTTCTTT. Translating gives CASSQGDSRRTEAFF.

This clone showed up just once. The chain uses TRBV12-3 or TRBV12-4 and TRBJ1-5; TRBD1 might be the D (5 bases). CDR3 length: 13 residues. Trimming stripped 6 bases from V and 6 bases from J, with 12 bases between. The CDR3 region is CASSRGGGQPQHF. In nucleotides, the CDR3 is TGTGCCAGCAGCCGTGGGGGGGGTCAGCCCCAGCATTTT.

The chain has TRBV28 and TRBJ2-1, with 7 bases identical to TRBD1. The CDR3 loop spans 16 amino acids. V lost 5 bases and J lost 0; bases outside the gene matches: 7. Germline CDR1 is MDHEN and CDR2 is SYDVKM. CDR3: CASSPAHRGSYNEQFF. The CDR3 DNA is TGTGCCAGCAGTCCGGCCCACAGGGGCTCCTACAATGAGCAGTTCTTC.

The rearrangement links TRBV29-1 to TRBJ1-1; D remains ambiguous. The CDR3 is made up of 15 amino acids. V lost 2 bases and J 10 bases, leaving 23 bases between the germline ends. Germline V gives CDR1 SQVTM, CDR2 ANQGSEA. The CDR3 sequence is CSVEWGSGGRERAFF. CDR3 coding DNA: TGCAGCGTTGAATGGGGTTCCGGCGGGAGGGAAAGAGCTTTCTTT.

The chain uses TRBV7-9 and TRBJ2-2; the D gene is possibly TRBD2 (6 bases). Trimming cost V 3 bases and J 1 base, with 9 bases left between them. CDR1 and CDR2 (germline): SEHNR, FQNEAQ (reference sequence). The CDR3 runs 15 residues. In DNA, the CDR3 is TGTGCCAGCAGCTTCCGCGGGGTGAACACCGGGGAGCTGTTTTTT. As protein: CASSFRGVNTGELFF.

The CDR3 here is CASSLEGEYSYNSPLHF. The CDR3 DNA reads as TGTGCCAGCAGTTTAGAGGGAGAATACTCCTATAATTCACCCCTCCACTTT. The rearrangement uses TRBV27 and TRBJ1-6; D unresolved. Trimming took off 2 bases at V and 0 bases at J, with 11 bases between the two ends. CDR3 length equals 17 residues. CDR1 is MNHEY, CDR2 SMNVEV, per germline (reference sequence).

The J gene is TRBJ2-5, the V gene TRBV9, with D possibly matching TRBD2 (6 bases). The CDR3 is made up of 14 amino acids. Trimming shortened V by 4 bases and J by 5 bases, and 15 bases separated the two germline ends. In germline, CDR1 is SGDLS, CDR2 YYNGEE. This CDR3 reads CASSRRAGGETQYF. The CDR3 DNA is TGTGCCAGCAGCAGACGAGCGGGCGGGGAGACCCAGTACTTC.

The chain employs TRBV7-9 and TRBJ2-1; D may be TRBD2 (5 bases). The CDR3 consists of 15 residues. V was pared by 2 bases and J by 0 bases, with 8 bases between. Germline lookup yields CDR1 SEHNR and CDR2 FQNEAQ (reference sequence). The CDR3 region is CASSLLGSSYNEQFF. As DNA, the CDR3 is TGTGCCAGCAGCTTACTGGGGAGCTCCTACAATGAGCAGTTCTTC.

The CDR3 spells CASSLDSGLSYEQYF. Written as DNA, the CDR3 is TGTGCCAGCAGCTTAGATTCGGGACTCTCCTACGAGCAGTACTTC. The V and J genes are TRBV7-2 and TRBJ2-7; weak D call: TRBD2 (6 bases). From germline, CDR1 is SGHTA and CDR2 FQGNSA. This CDR3 comprises 15 residues. Trimming shortened V by 1 base and J by 0 bases, and 10 bases separated the two germline ends. The full variable domain, completed using reference TRBV7-2 and TRBJ2-7, is GAGVSQSPSNKVTEKGKDVELRCDPISGHTALYWYRQSLGQGLEFLIYFQGNSAPDKSGLPSDRFSAERTGGSVSTLTIQRTQQEDSAVYLCASSLDSGLSYEQYFGPGTRLTVT.